Listed here is a single T cell receptor beta chain. The antigen is undetermined. TCRdb passed the 5' RACE reads through MiXCR, listing each CDR3 protein once. The data contain 250,000 to 350,000 distinct CDR3 sequences, approximately 10% of them singletons. These data originate in a study of T cells after yellow fever vaccination. Broader study findings: Clones that expanded after primary vaccination mostly reappeared after the booster (over 95% CD4, 70% to 90% CD8).

The ends were cut back, 3 bases at V and 5 bases at J, with 13 bases in the middle. Looked up from germline, CDR1 is SEHNR and CDR2 is FQNEAQ (reference sequence). The CDR3 is 14 amino acids. The clonotype originates from a man younger than 35 who received the YFV17D yellow fever vaccine. The starting material was CD4+ T cells sorted from PBMCs, obtained 5 days after the yellow fever booster vaccination. The rearrangement uses TRBV7-9 and TRBJ2-5; tentative D call: TRBD2 (5 bases). CDR3 region: CASSFTRGSETQYF. The DNA for the CDR3 is TGTGCCAGCAGCTTCACCCGAGGGAGTGAGACCCAGTACTTC. The variable domain in full, completed from reference TRBV7-9 and TRBJ2-5, reads DTGVSQNPRHKITKRGQNVTFRCDPISEHNRLYWYRQTLGQGPEFLTYFQNEAQLEKSRLLSDRFSAERPKGSFSTLEIQRTEQGDSAMYLCASSFTRGSETQYFGPGTRLLVL.